Below, 25 T cell receptor beta chains from the same sample are listed, as sequenced in a study of cytomegalovirus exposure and HLA in healthy donors. Researchers ran the PCR with 60 Vbeta and 13 Jbeta primers. This table comes from immunoSEQ multiplex PCR, and its TCRdb copy is limited to in-frame clones, with some not included. The table shows 150,000 to 160,000 clones, with approximately 74% occurring only once. The source material was PBMCs. The receptors shown here come from a young man in good health and CMV-seronegative.

The rearrangement links TRBV6-1 to TRBJ1-3, with D possibly matching TRBD1 (6 bases). This CDR3 is built from 13 residues. V was cut by 8 bases and J by 4 bases, with 12 bases left in between. The germline gives CDR1 MNHNS, CDR2 SASEGT. DNA for the CDR3: TGTGCCAGCGAGGCAGGGGACGGAAACACCATATATTTT. Encoded protein: CASEAGDGNTIYF.

This clone was counted between two and nine times. The chain uses TRBV7-9 and TRBJ2-3; no definite D call. The CDR3 loop spans 14 amino acids. Germline CDR1 and CDR2: SEHNR and FQNEAQ (reference sequence). Trimming removed 3 bases from V and 3 bases from J, with 10 bases in between. CDR3 nucleotide sequence: TGTGCCAGCAGCTTTGTAACAGCTACAGATACGCAGTATTTT. Protein: CASSFVTATDTQYF.

This sequence joins TRBV11-1 and TRBJ2-7, with D hard to call. Trimming removed 4 bases from V and 0 bases from J, with 7 bases in between. Germline loops: CDR1 SGHAT, CDR2 FQDESV (reference sequence). The CDR3 contains 13 residues. The DNA of the CDR3 is TGTGCCAGCAGCTCTTTTAGCTCCTACGAGCAGTACTTC. Protein: CASSSFSSYEQYF.

J is TRBJ2-7 and V is TRBV27, with TRBD2 identical over 11 bases. Germline lookup yields CDR1 MNHEY and CDR2 SMNVEV (reference sequence). J was trimmed by 2 bases and V by 4 bases; bases with no gene match: 10. This CDR3 region has 17 residues. The CDR3 here is CASSSASGGLRPYEQYF. The CDR3 nucleotides read TGTGCCAGCAGTTCGGCTAGCGGGGGGCTCCGACCCTACGAGCAGTACTTC.

This clone was seen only once. The rearrangement uses TRBV19 and TRBJ2-3; D possibly corresponds to TRBD2 (7 bases). V lost 4 bases and J lost 2, with 19 bases in between. Germline V gene lookup returns CDR1 LNHDA and CDR2 SQIVND (reference sequence). The CDR3 is made up of 17 amino acids. As DNA, the CDR3 is TGTGCCAGTAGTACAGACGGAGGGGGGGGCCCCACAGATACGCAGTATTTT. It is translated as CASSTDGGGGPTDTQYF.

The chain is built from TRBV19 and TRBJ1-1; 7 bases are shared with TRBD1. With 2 bases clipped from V and 5 bases from J, the junction kept 11 bases outside the gene matches. CDR1 LNHDA and CDR2 SQIVND come from the germline V gene (reference sequence). CDR3 length: 16 residues. In DNA form, the CDR3 reads TGTGCCAGTAGTATAACGGCTCTGACAGGGAGGACTGAAGCTTTCTTT. This sequence encodes CASSITALTGRTEAFF.

The rearrangement joins TRBV19 to TRBJ1-5, with D unclear. This CDR3 has 15 residues. Germline V gene lookup returns CDR1 LNHDA and CDR2 SQIVND (reference sequence). Trimming shortened V by 7 bases and J by 5 bases, and 18 bases separated the two germline ends. CDR3 DNA sequence: TGTGCCAGTACCCCCGGTCCCCTTTCGGATCAGCCCCAGCATTTT. Residues: CASTPGPLSDQPQHF.

About this clone: Sequence at one end of the junction differs from germline and may be a read error. V gene TRBV28 combines with J gene TRBJ1-2; no definite D call. CDR3 length: 14 residues. Germline CDR1 MDHEN, CDR2 SYDVKM. The CDR3 nucleotides read TGTGCCAGCAGTTTTCACCCTCAACTGGGAGGCTACCCCTTC. The encoded protein is CASSFHPQLGGYPF.

V and J are TRBV9 and TRBJ2-2; D unclear. The V gene's germline CDR1 is SGDLS and CDR2 YYNGEE. The CDR3 has 15 residues. V lost 0 bases to trimming and J lost 0 bases, with 6 bases between them. CDR3 region: CASSVGHPNTGELFF. The CDR3 bases are TGTGCCAGCAGCGTAGGGCATCCGAACACCGGGGAGCTGTTTTTT.

This clone appeared once. This chain joins TRBV15 and TRBJ2-2; D is uncertain. V lost 1 base to trimming and J lost 7 bases, with 4 bases between them. This CDR3 spans 12 amino acids. The germline V gene has CDR1 LNHNV and CDR2 YYDKDF (reference sequence). CDR3 coding DNA: TGTGCCACCAGCAGAGTTAGCGGGGAGCTGTTTTTT. Translating it yields CATSRVSGELFF.

The chain links TRBV7-2 to TRBJ1-1; 8 nucleotides match TRBD1. CDR1 SGHTA and CDR2 FQGNSA come from the germline V gene. V was clipped by 5 bases and J by 0 bases; unmatched bases: 8. The CDR3 totals 16 residues. CDR3 in amino acids: CASSVTGGIMNTEAFF. In DNA form, the CDR3 reads TGTGCCAGCAGCGTTACAGGGGGAATTATGAACACTGAAGCTTTCTTT.

This clone was counted only a few times. The chain couples TRBV27 to TRBJ1-6, with TRBD1 matching over 8 bases. CDR1 is MNHEY and CDR2 is SMNVEV in the germline V gene (reference sequence). The CDR3 runs to 15 residues. Unmatched junction bases numbered 3, after V lost 7 bases and J lost 1 base. CDR3 protein: CASTGGGSYNSPLHF. As DNA, the CDR3 is TGTGCCAGCACAGGGGGCGGATCCTATAATTCACCCCTCCACTTT.

The chain joins TRBV6-5 to TRBJ1-2; no clear D. Germline V gene sequence: CDR1 MNHEY, CDR2 SVGAGI. CDR3 length: 13 residues. V lost 6 bases and J lost 2, with 10 bases in between. The CDR3 loop is CASRPNSNYGYTF. The CDR3 DNA reads as TGTGCCAGCAGACCTAACTCAAACTATGGCTACACCTTC.

The chain employs TRBV18 and TRBJ1-1; D not resolved. The CDR3 runs to 11 residues. CDR1 KGHSH and CDR2 LQKENI come from the germline V gene. V was shortened by 2 bases and J by 7 bases, with 5 bases between the two germline ends. The CDR3 region has the DNA TGTGCCAGCTCACCAGGGCTTGAAGCTTTCTTT. Residues: CASSPGLEAFF.

The chain uses TRBV15 and TRBJ2-7, with 7 nucleotides matching TRBD1. Trimming at V came to 2 bases and at J to 1 base, leaving 5 bases not matched to a gene. The V gene's germline CDR1 is LNHNV and CDR2 YYDKDF (reference sequence). This CDR3 has 15 residues. The CDR3 here is CATSRIETGSYEQYF. In DNA, the CDR3 is TGTGCCACCAGCAGAATAGAGACAGGGTCCTACGAGCAGTACTTC.

The chain recombines TRBV7-2 with TRBJ1-5; possibly TRBD1 for D (5 bases). The V gene's germline CDR1 is SGHTA and CDR2 FQGNSA. This CDR3 has 14 residues. Trimming pared 1 base from V and 7 bases from J, leaving 11 bases between. CDR3 protein: CASSLGEGAQPQHF. The CDR3 bases are TGTGCCAGCAGCTTAGGAGAAGGGGCACAGCCCCAGCATTTT.

This chain connects TRBV7-6 to TRBJ2-1; 10 nucleotides match TRBD1. The CDR3 runs 17 residues. The germline V gene encodes CDR1 SGHVS and CDR2 FNYEAQ. With 4 bases clipped from V and 6 bases from J, the junction kept 12 bases outside the gene matches. The CDR3 protein is CASSSIPGTGVGNEQFF. Here the CDR3 DNA reads TGTGCCAGCAGCTCCATACCCGGGACAGGGGTCGGCAATGAGCAGTTCTTC.

The rearrangement uses TRBV28 and TRBJ1-6; possibly TRBD1 for D (6 bases). CDR1 is MDHEN and CDR2 is SYDVKM in the germline V gene. Between the trimmed V and J ends, which lost 6 bases and 7 bases, there was a span of 13 bases. This CDR3 is built from 14 residues. The chain's CDR3 is CASRKHTGNSPLHF. In nucleotides, the CDR3 is TGTGCCAGCAGGAAGCACACAGGGAATTCACCCCTCCACTTT.

The V call is TRBV19, the J call TRBJ2-5; D remains unclear. The CDR3 totals 11 residues. Germline loops: CDR1 LNHDA, CDR2 SQIVND (reference sequence). V lost 5 bases to trimming and J lost 1 base, with 2 bases between them. This chain's CDR3 is CASSLQETQYF. In DNA, the CDR3 is TGTGCCAGTAGTCTCCAAGAGACCCAGTACTTC. The variable domain in full, with the rest retrieved from reference TRBV19 and TRBJ2-5, is DGGITQSPKYLFRKEGQNVTLSCEQNLNHDAMYWYRQDPGQGLRLIYYSQIVNDFQKGDIAEGYSVSREKKESFPLTVTSAQKNPTAFYLCASSLQETQYFGPGTRLLVL.

This rearrangement joins TRBV28 to TRBJ1-2; possible D gene TRBD1, 6 bases. This CDR3 is built from 15 residues. CDR1 and CDR2 from the germline V gene are MDHEN and SYDVKM. Trimming left V 3 bases short and J 2 bases short, with 13 bases between. CDR3 in DNA: TGTGCCAGCAGTTTTAAGCACAGGGAAAACTATGGCTACACCTTC. Amino acids: CASSFKHRENYGYTF.

This clone has a single count. The V gene is TRBV28, the J gene TRBJ1-5; TRBD1 matches 11 bases. This CDR3 contains 16 residues. V lost 5 bases and J lost 7; bases outside the gene matches: 10. Germline values: CDR1 MDHEN, CDR2 SYDVKM. The DNA for the CDR3 is TGTGCCAGCAGTCCCGGGACAGGGGGTAAGGGGCAGCCCCAGCATTTT. The encoded protein is CASSPGTGGKGQPQHF. Filled out from reference TRBV28 and TRBJ1-5, the complete variable domain reads DVKVTQSSRYLVKRTGEKVFLECVQDMDHENMFWYRQDPGLGLRLIYFSYDVKMKEKGDIPEGYSVSREKKERFSLILESASTNQTSMYLCASSPGTGGKGQPQHFGDGTRLSIL.

The chain joins TRBV27 to TRBJ2-2, with 12 bases lining up with TRBD2. The CDR3 spans 15 residues. J lost 4 bases, V lost 4 bases, and 1 base had no gene match. Germline loops: CDR1 MNHEY, CDR2 SMNVEV (reference sequence). The CDR3 bases are TGTGCCAGCAGTTGGACTAGCGGGGCCACCGGGGAGCTGTTTTTT. Its protein product is CASSWTSGATGELFF.

The chain recombines TRBV9 with TRBJ1-6, with 9 positions matching TRBD1. After removal of 3 bases from V and 9 bases from J, the junction contained 4 bases not matched to a gene. The CDR3 spans 14 residues. CDR1 is SGDLS, CDR2 YYNGEE, per germline. The CDR3 nucleotides read TGTGCCAGCAGCGGGGGGGACAGGGCTTCACCCCTCCACTTT. Its protein product is CASSGGDRASPLHF. Combining the CDR3 with reference TRBV9 and TRBJ1-6 gives the whole variable domain DSGVTQTPKHLITATGQRVTLRCSPRSGDLSVYWYQQSLDQGLQFLIQYYNGEERAKGNILERFSAQQFPDLHSELNLSSLELGDSALYFCASSGGDRASPLHFGNGTRLTVT.

The chain couples TRBV6-1 to TRBJ2-7; perhaps TRBD2 as D (5 bases). CDR1 is MNHNS and CDR2 is SASEGT in the germline V gene. Trimming pared 6 bases from V and 0 bases from J, leaving 15 bases between. The CDR3 runs 15 residues. CDR3 sequence reads: CASRRTPDSSYEQYF. CDR3 DNA sequence: TGTGCCAGCAGAAGAACCCCGGACTCCTCCTACGAGCAGTACTTC.

The rearrangement joins TRBV28 to TRBJ2-1; 8 nucleotides agree with TRBD1. The CDR3 has 17 amino acids. CDR1 and CDR2 (germline): MDHEN, SYDVKM. V was pared by 6 bases and J by 4 bases, with 14 bases of the junction left unmatched. DNA of the CDR3: TGTGCCAGCAGAACCTTTACAGGGGGAGAGACTTACAATGAGCAGTTCTTC. Residues: CASRTFTGGETYNEQFF.